This TCR beta chain was obtained from a study of glioma-infiltrating T cells after dendritic cell vaccination. This CDR3 has 14 residues. Germline values: CDR1 MNHEY, CDR2 SMNVEV (reference sequence). V lost 5 bases, J lost 3 bases, and 14 bases lay in between. Assay used: immunoSEQ multiplex PCR; TCRdb lists only in-frame clones, some missing. The sample holds fewer than 25,000 clones, 89% seen once. Time point described: after dendritic cell vaccination, including at tumor progression/relapse. All glioblastoma patients lacked an isocitrate dehydrogenase mutation. The chain recombines TRBV27 with TRBJ2-7, with D maybe TRBD1 (6 bases). Sample: blood, taken after dendritic cell vaccination. The origin of this receptor is a human donor with glioblastoma. For the CDR3, the DNA is TGTGCCAGCAGTGCCAAACAGGGTAACTACGAGCAGTACTTC. Protein product: CASSAKQGNYEQYF.